The TCR beta chain described here comes from a study of cytomegalovirus exposure and HLA in healthy donors (dated by TCRdb to 2015 to 2018). With respect to the entire study: An earlier analysis of about 530 of the donors reported approximately 300 Gb of sequence data and roughly 120 million unique TCR beta sequences obtained from about 170 million T cells. Around 300 gigabases of sequencing data and approximately 84 million unique TCR sequences were included in an early release covering roughly 600 HLA-typed donors. Of the approximately 400 genotyped donors, around 81% fell in the genetic ancestry cluster associated with self-reported Caucasian donors. The aim of the study was to test whether cataloging public T cell receptors could identify signatures of past pathogen exposure. The study used immunosequencing to profile the T cell repertoires of approximately 690 subjects and linked those repertoires to cytomegalovirus serostatus. A separate validation cohort of more than 100 different subjects was used in addition to the 666-subject first cohort. High-throughput TCR immunosequencing, statistical association of individual TCRs with disease status, and machine learning were combined to predict cytomegalovirus infection status. In a later analysis, previously published TCR beta repertoires from 550 to 750 donors were re-analyzed and high-resolution HLA genotyping was added so that TCR occurrence patterns could be studied. Rather than drawing on any new phenotypic data, the later analysis identified candidate immune exposures from TCR beta sequences and the way those sequences occurred across donors. To decide whether each TCR beta V gene segment behaved as functional or pseudogenic, an earlier analysis of approximately 620 of the donors relied on high-throughput TCR beta sequencing. Donor age, sex, ethnicity and CMV serostatus were collected together with the repertoire data. In a later genetic analysis, genome-wide SNP genotypes for about 55% of the 666 donors were used, and that subset was treated as a discovery cohort. All discovery cohort repertoires had been generated on a single sequencing platform. Both class I and class II loci were covered by HLA typing, at four-digit resolution. The number of donors typed differed by locus, with 629-630 for A, B, C, DRB1 and DQB1, 522 for DQA1, 600 to 610 for DPA1, and over 400 for DPB1. Five DR-DQ haplotypes were handled as single units for association and clustering because linkage in the cohort was strong. Among some 400 genotyped donors of the cohort, an average of roughly 240,000 unique TCR beta nucleotide sequences were sequenced per donor, 15% to 20% of them non-productive.

To note about this clone: No antigen is known for it. Qualities for individual bases were not recorded, and no much larger clone is one base off.

The cohort consisted of 670 or so healthy bone marrow donors. All cohort members were sampled while nominally healthy, although unrecorded immune exposures were likely present. The donor was CMV seronegative and belonged to the group of approximately 320 seronegative cohort members. Every donor gave a peripheral blood sample, and the peripheral blood mononuclear cells from that sample were used for TCR beta sequencing. The Qiagen DNeasy Blood Extraction Kit was used to extract genomic DNA from the blood cell samples. Overall study outcomes, separate from this receptor: Cytomegalovirus status was reported to be diagnosed by the classifier with high specificity and sensitivity in both the original and validation cohorts. Because the 87-base-pair reads could not distinguish some IMGT-functional V segments, including TRBV6-2 and TRBV6-3, those segments were excluded. The authors suggested that the approach could potentially be generalized to other disease states and immunological phenotypes. Roughly uniform sequencing depth across donors was assumed in presence/absence analyses, although this assumption may not hold. According to a later analysis, parvovirus B19, influenza, CMV and Epstein-Barr virus appeared linked to several top co-occurrence clusters. When HLA alleles, especially DR and DQ, strongly co-occurred, TCR associations were difficult to assign to individual alleles. The study gave a list of roughly 150 TCR beta chains associated with cytomegalovirus. Because counts were too low, approximately 18 rarely observed V segments, including chromosome 9 orphons, were excluded from the earlier analysis of 500 to 700 of the donors. A later analysis found that most CMV-associated TCR beta chains appeared HLA-restricted, with HLA associations seemingly driven largely by CMV exposure. A later genetic analysis reported fewer N-insertions in productive TCRs among donors in an Asian-associated ancestry cluster than the roughly 700-donor mean. While some public TCRs were present in many individuals, most TCR sequences turned up only very rarely across donors. A further reported finding was that TCR beta sequences accurately predicted the HLA-A and HLA-B alleles for most subjects in the first cohort. In vitro tests confirmed that three of the cytomegalovirus-associated TCR beta chains recognize cytomegalovirus antigens. A later analysis associated roughly 17,000 TCR beta sequences with specific HLA alleles at a false discovery rate of 0.05. In a later genetic analysis, a missense DCLRE1C variant was associated with V-gene and J-gene trimming of TCR beta chains, and the association was replicated in an independent cohort. A later analysis found that TCR association rates varied across HLA loci, with DRB1 alleles showing the most associated TCRs and HLA-C alleles the fewest. Broadly in line with IMGT annotations, most TCR beta V segments showed up in productive rearrangements about 87% or about 30% of the time in an earlier analysis of several hundred of the donors. The sequencing pipeline was judged likely to have produced a cluster of highly shared sequence variants as a technical artifact. Linkage disequilibrium might explain the correlated functional status among segregating V segments, but an unknown experimental factor could not be ruled out. Compared with equally common non-associated chains, HLA-associated TCR beta chains in a later analysis were more clonally expanded and had lower generation probabilities. This cohort had only TCR beta chains sequenced, and the lack of alpha or paired-chain data limited which features could be detected. Immune exposure information for the cohort was limited to CMV serostatus. Because HLA typing was missing for some donors at each locus, association tests included only the typed subset.

V and J lose 0 bases and 6 bases, and a span of 12 bases separates them. There are 15 amino acids in the CDR3, from cysteine to phenylalanine inclusive. The only DNA kept is the CDR3, 45 bases in frame from the first base. CDR1 is given as SGHTA and CDR2 as FQGNSA, both from the germline V gene. The library came from the immunoSEQ multiplex PCR assay. For the multiplex PCR, a mixture combining 60 forward primers for TCR Vbeta segments and 13 reverse primers for TCR Jbeta segments was used. A multiplex PCR assay on genomic DNA amplified the CDR3 region of rearranged TCR beta genes. The amplified TCR beta libraries were sequenced on the Illumina HiSeq System as 87-base-pair reads. On the study's bioinformatics: A later analysis counted tens of millions of unique TCR beta chains across the 640 or so repertoires, and around 9.9 million of these chains were shared by at least two donors. Raw reads were error-corrected and collapsed into unique sequences by a nearest-neighbor algorithm in which closely related sequences were merged to remove PCR and sequencing errors. CDR3 sequences were aligned to IMGT reference sequences to assign V, D and J gene segments. For a sequence to be retained, a match of at least six nucleotides was required to both a V gene segment and a J gene segment. Rearrangements were classified as productive when the CDR3 lacked stop codons and remained in frame with V and J, and all other rearrangements were classified as non-productive. CDR3 was defined by IMGT convention, running from the second conserved V-encoded cysteine to the conserved J-encoded phenylalanine. The earlier analysis of 587 of the donors excluded sequences that lacked an unambiguous match to a single V gene segment. An earlier analysis of just under 600 of the donors called V segments functional above 56.7% productive rearrangements and segregating when the between-donor standard deviation exceeded 5%. A statistical classification framework was built for diagnosing cytomegalovirus status from the catalog of TCR beta chain sequences. In a later analysis, V and J genes were assigned by comparing TCR nucleotide sequences against IMGT/GENE-DB human TR gene sequences. The TCRdist pipeline was used in a later analysis to assign CDR3 sequences and most-parsimonious VDJ recombination scenarios. In a later analysis, every TCR beta chain was defined by the combination of its CDR3 amino acid sequence and its V-gene family, and reads without a unique V-gene family were dropped. A later analysis removed 592 highly shared, low-generation-probability nucleotide sequences to deal with suspected cross-contamination and a sequencing artifact. In a later analysis, a clonal expansion index was calculated for each public chain from normalized within-repertoire ranks of inferred template counts. In a later analysis, generation probabilities were computed using a VDJ recombination model fitted to out-of-frame rearrangements, and the results were checked against IGoR. Hypergeometric tests were used in a later analysis to score TCR-TCR, TCR-HLA and TCR-CMV co-occurrence, with a repertoire-size bias correction applied to the TCR pairs. False discovery rates were estimated in a later analysis by permuting HLA or CMV assignments 20 times. In a later analysis, co-occurring TCRs were grouped with DBSCAN, and TCRdist sequence similarity was added when clustering was performed within HLA-allele-positive subsets. Co-occurrence clustering excluded repertoires with fewer than 30,000 or more than 120,000 public chains, plus five with anomalous nucleotide sharing. The immuneACCESS repertoire file appears here via TCRdb, limited to in-frame rearrangements. These files lack a portion of the clones; in checked studies, under half of the deficit traces to unresolved V genes, and the cause of the others is not known. For V, J and clone size, that table is used; D and trimming come from the DNA. Counted in this sample were around 130,000 clones; 75% to 90% of them appeared once. Under 2.5% of the sample is held by the ten biggest clonotypes.

Rearrangement joined TRBV7-2 to TRBJ2-1; the D gene is perhaps TRBD2, on 5 matching bases. The sequence was obtained from a man aged 25-45 years in good health and CMV-seronegative. The sequencing input was PBMCs. The CDR3: CASSLARLAGNEQFF. The DNA sequence is given as TGTGCCAGCAGCTTAGCGAGGCTAGCCGGCAATGAGCAGTTCTTC.